The clone carrying this T cell receptor (beta chain) was detected ten times or more. The data originate from a study of early T cells in non-severe SARS-CoV-2 infection. The V gene's germline CDR1 is MNHNS and CDR2 SASEGT. CDR3 length equals 16 residues. Trimming took 5 bases from V and 2 from J; bases not matched to a gene: 7. The protocol attached unique molecular identifiers to individual cDNA molecules. TCRdb ran MiXCR on the 5' RACE reads and lists one entry per CDR3 protein. This sample has some 50,000 distinct CDR3 sequences, with approximately 10% found just once. The sequence was collected from an adult who was a healthcare worker with PCR-confirmed SARS-CoV-2 infection or an uninfected control (not recorded which). Sequencing used whole blood. This rearrangement joins TRBV6-1 to TRBJ2-3; 10 nucleotides line up with TRBD1. DNA for the CDR3: TGTGCCAGCAGTACATGGACAGGGGGAGACACAGATACGCAGTATTTT. Its protein is CASSTWTGGDTDTQYF.